This is a list of T cell receptor beta chains from one sample in a study of blood T cell repertoires in COVID-19. TCRdb keeps only in-frame clones here, not all; method: immunoSEQ multiplex PCR. The sample carries approximately 91,000 clones, about four fifths recorded once. What was sequenced was peripheral blood. The receptors derive from a human donor in a cohort sampled during active COVID-19. Each CDR3 is given with its conserved first and last residue. Fields, in order: clone size, D gene, V gene, J gene, CDR3 DNA, CDR3 protein. A D gene is named only where the DNA matches it firmly. Clone size is not always given. Where it is, it says once, few, many or a class for expanded clones.

>many|TRBD2|TRBV5-5|TRBJ2-7
TGTGCCAGCAGCTTGGTAAATATGGGACTAGCGGCCGAGCAGTACTTC
CASSLVNMGLAAEQYF
>many|-|TRBV14|TRBJ2-7
TGTGCCTTACTATTCGTCGGGGAGCAGTACTTC
CALLFVGEQYF
>-|-|TRBV7-2|TRBJ2-2
TGTGCCAGCAGGGTTAGGCGCGGAAACACCGGGGAGCTGTTTTTT
CASRVRRGNTGELFF
>-|-|TRBV6-6|TRBJ1-4
TGTGCCAGCAGTACCGGGAATGAAAAACTGTTTTTT
CASSTGNEKLFF
>few|-|TRBV5-1|TRBJ2-1
TGCGCCAGCAGCTCTAGAGGGAACAATGAGCAGTTCTTC
CASSSRGNNEQFF
>-|-|TRBV5-1|TRBJ2-3
TGCGCCAGCAGCTTGGGACAGGTGGTGACAGATACGCAGTATTTT
CASSLGQVVTDTQYF
>-|-|TRBV5-1|TRBJ2-1
TGCGCCAGCAGCTTGGTCAGGGGTACTAGTTACAATGAGCAGTTCTTC
CASSLVRGTSYNEQFF
>-|TRBD1|TRBV24-1|TRBJ2-2
TGTGCCACCAGTGATCCGGACAGGGGGAGTGAGGTTAGGGAGCTGTTTTTT
CATSDPDRGSEVRELFF
>-|-|TRBV28|TRBJ2-6
TGTGCCAGCAGTTTTAGTGGGGCCAACGTCCTGACTTTC
CASSFSGANVLTF
>-|-|TRBV7-8|TRBJ2-7
TGTGCCAGCAGCTTAAACAGGGAACAAGAGCAGTACTTC
CASSLNREQEQYF
>once|TRBD2|TRBV5-4|TRBJ2-7
TGTGCCAGCAGCTTGGGTAGCGGGAGCCTCAGCCACGAGCAGTACTTC
CASSLGSGSLSHEQYF
>-|-|TRBV7-9|TRBJ2-7
TGTGCCAGCAGCCCTCTGGGGGGAGAGCAGTACTTC
CASSPLGGEQYF
>-|-|TRBV5-1|TRBJ2-7
TGCGCCAGCAGCTTGGTAGAGACAGCCAGAGTGCAGTACTTC
CASSLVETARVQYF
>-|-|TRBV30|TRBJ2-7
TGTGCCTGGAGTTCAGGCTACGAGCAGTACTTC
CAWSSGYEQYF
>-|-|TRBV3-1/TRBV3-2|TRBJ2-7
TGTGCCAGCAGCCGGGCACCCTACGAGCAGTACTTC
CASSRAPYEQYF
>-|-|TRBV18|TRBJ2-5
TGTGCCAGCTCACCGAGCAGGGCCCAAGAGACCCAGTACTTC
CASSPSRAQETQYF
>few|-|TRBV27|TRBJ1-5
TGTGCCAGCAGTGTAAGGCCAGGTAATCAGCCCCAGCATTTT
CASSVRPGNQPQHF
>-|TRBD2|TRBV4-2|TRBJ2-1
TGTGCCAGCAGCCCGGGACTAGCGGGAGGGGTGCATGGGCAGTTCTTC
CASSPGLAGGVHGQFF
>-|TRBD2|TRBV4-1|TRBJ2-7
TGCGCCAGCAGCCACCTCTTGTCTAGCGGGAACTCCCACGAGCAGTACTTC
CASSHLLSSGNSHEQYF
>-|-|TRBV6-5|TRBJ1-5
TGTGCCAGCAGGGCAGTTCTTAGCAATCAGCCCCAGCATTTT
CASRAVLSNQPQHF
>few|-|TRBV5-1|TRBJ2-7
TGCGCCAGCAGTGAGGAGACAGTCCCGGGGGACGAGCAGTACTTC
CASSEETVPGDEQYF
>-|TRBD2|TRBV18|TRBJ2-7
TGTGCCAGCTCCGACCGGGAGGGCCCCTACGAGCAGTACTTC
CASSDREGPYEQYF
>-|TRBD2|TRBV5-4|TRBJ2-3
TGTGCCAGCAGCCTCCGGGCGGGGGGGCCCACAGATACGCAGTATTTT
CASSLRAGGPTDTQYF
>-|-|TRBV7-2|TRBJ1-3
TGTGCCAGCAGCTTAGCGAGGGTAAACACCATATATTTT
CASSLARVNTIYF
>-|-|TRBV6-1|TRBJ2-7
TGTGCCAGCAGTGAGTTCCCCACAGGGTACTACGAGCAGTACTTC
CASSEFPTGYYEQYF
>-|TRBD1|TRBV7-9|TRBJ2-7
TGTGCCAGCAGCACCCAGGAAGTAAGGGGGCCCGCGCAGTACTTC
CASSTQEVRGPAQYF
>once|-|TRBV7-9|TRBJ2-3
TGTGCCAGCAGCCAGACGTCAGGGGCCGCAGATACGCAGTATTTT
CASSQTSGAADTQYF
>-|TRBD1|TRBV5-1|TRBJ1-1
TGCGCCAGCGGCGTAACAGGGGGCGCATCGGTTGAAGCTTTCTTT
CASGVTGGASVEAFF
>-|TRBD1|TRBV4-2|TRBJ1-6
TGTGCCAGCAGCCAAGGACAGGGGGCAGGTGATTCACCCCTCCACTTT
CASSQGQGAGDSPLHF
>-|-|TRBV5-1|TRBJ1-2
TGCGCCAGCAGCTTGGGCGGGGGCTGGGGCTACACCTTC
CASSLGGGWGYTF
>-|TRBD1|TRBV3-1/TRBV3-2|TRBJ2-7
TGTGCCAGCAGCCGGCTACCTCCGGGACAGGGCTCCTACGAGCAGTACTTC
CASSRLPPGQGSYEQYF
>few|TRBD2|TRBV7-2|TRBJ2-1
TGTGCCAGCAGCTTAAGCGGGAGCTCCTACAATGAGCAGTTCTTC
CASSLSGSSYNEQFF
>few|-|TRBV18|TRBJ2-7
TGTGCCAGCTCACCTCGGAGTGACTACGAGCAGTACTTC
CASSPRSDYEQYF
>-|-|TRBV11-3|TRBJ1-1
TGTGCCAGCAGCGTCACCATGAGAACTGAAGCTTTCTTT
CASSVTMRTEAFF
>-|-|TRBV18|TRBJ2-1
TGTGCCAGCTCAGTCGACAATGAGCAGTTCTTC
CASSVDNEQFF
>-|-|TRBV7-3|TRBJ2-1
TGTGCCAGCAGCTTGGACGGGGGCTCCTACAATGAGCAGTTCTTC
CASSLDGGSYNEQFF
>-|-|TRBV5-1|TRBJ1-2
TGCGCCAGCAGGGATCCGATCGGGTCTAACTATGGCTACACCTTC
CASRDPIGSNYGYTF
>-|-|TRBV30|TRBJ1-2
TGTGCCTGGACAGGGCTCTATGGCTACACCTTC
CAWTGLYGYTF
>-|TRBD1|TRBV5-1|TRBJ2-2
TGCGCCAGCAGCCCAGGGACAGGGAACACCGGGGAGCTGTTTTTT
CASSPGTGNTGELFF
>-|TRBD1|TRBV5-4|TRBJ2-6
TGTGCCAGCAGCCCCCAAGACAGGGGGGGAACTGGGGCCAACGTCCTGACTTTC
CASSPQDRGGTGANVLTF
>-|-|TRBV19|TRBJ1-2
TGTGCCAGTAGTATTCATAACTATGGCTGCACCTTC
CASSIHNYGCTF
>-|TRBD1|TRBV19|TRBJ1-2
TGTGCCAGTAAGGCAGGGGGAGCTAACTATGGCTACACCTTC
CASKAGGANYGYTF
>once|-|TRBV7-9|TRBJ1-1
TGTGCCAGCAGCCCCAGGTACACTGAAGCTTTCTTT
CASSPRYTEAFF
>-|-|TRBV5-1|TRBJ1-2
TGCGCCAGCAGCTTGGACAGGATAATTGATGGCTACACCTTC
CASSLDRIIDGYTF
>-|-|TRBV11-2|TRBJ1-2
TGTGCCAGCAGCTTAGTGGGGGCGGGCGGCGGCTACACCTTC
CASSLVGAGGGYTF
>-|-|TRBV6-1|TRBJ1-6
TGTGCCAGCAGTGTTGGACAGAGGCTTTATAATTCACCCCTCCACTTT
CASSVGQRLYNSPLHF
>once|-|TRBV24-1|TRBJ2-3
TGTGCCACCAGTGATTCGGGGACTCCTAGCACAGATACGCAGTATTTT
CATSDSGTPSTDTQYF
>-|TRBD1|TRBV9|TRBJ1-2
TGTGCCAGCAGCGCCCGGGACAGTGGAGGCTACACCTTC
CASSARDSGGYTF
>once|TRBD2|TRBV28|TRBJ2-7
TGTGCCAGCAGTTTAATTAGCGGGAGGGGGTACGAGCAGTACTTC
CASSLISGRGYEQYF
>-|-|TRBV15|TRBJ1-1
TGTGCCACCAGCCCCCAGCACAGGGTCCTACCACGGGCTTTCTTT
CATSPQHRVLPRAFF
>-|TRBD1|TRBV27|TRBJ2-7
TGTGCCAGCAGTTTAGAGGGACGTCTGGCGACAGGGGAGCAGTACTTC
CASSLEGRLATGEQYF
>-|-|TRBV6-5|TRBJ1-4
TGTGCCAGCAGTTTCGGACAGAGAGGTGAAAAACTGTTTTTT
CASSFGQRGEKLFF
>-|TRBD2|TRBV7-7|TRBJ2-7
TGTGCCAGCAGCTTAGGCGCCGGGACTAGCGGGAGAGGGGATTACGAGCAGTACTTC
CASSLGAGTSGRGDYEQYF
>-|-|TRBV19|TRBJ1-2
TGTGCCAGTAGTACCCGGGATCGTTCTAACTATGGCTACACCTTC
CASSTRDRSNYGYTF
>-|-|TRBV2|TRBJ1-3
TGTGCCAGCAGTGAGGGCAGGGTTGGAAACACCATATATTTT
CASSEGRVGNTIYF
>-|TRBD1|TRBV12-5|TRBJ1-5
TGTGCTAGTGGTCCGTCGGGACAGGGTAGGAATCAGCCCCAGCATTTT
CASGPSGQGRNQPQHF
>few|-|TRBV20-1|TRBJ1-5
TGCAGTGCCCAGGGCAATCAGCCCCAGCATTTT
CSAQGNQPQHF